Listed here are 30 T cell receptor beta chains from one sample, sequenced in a study of blood T cell repertoires in COVID-19. Measured with immunoSEQ multiplex PCR; TCRdb has only the in-frame clones, and not every one. The sample consists of some 150,000 clones, around 80% of them appearing once. The sequencing input was peripheral blood. The source is a human donor in a cohort sampled during active COVID-19.

The chain has TRBV9 and TRBJ2-2; the D gene is possibly TRBD2 (5 bases). The CDR3 runs 15 residues. The V end was cut by 5 bases, the J end by 5 bases, with 16 bases between. CDR1 is SGDLS, CDR2 YYNGEE, per germline. For the CDR3, the DNA is TGTGCCAGCAGTCTCTTGGGCCCGGGGACCGGGGAGCTGTTTTTT. Its protein is CASSLLGPGTGELFF.

The chain links TRBV29-1 to TRBJ2-3; TRBD2 agrees at 9 bases. The CDR3 extends over 19 amino acids. CDR1 and CDR2 from the germline V gene are SQVTM and ANQGSEA. V shed 6 bases and J 1 base; nucleotides not matched to a gene: 20. CDR3 sequence (DNA): TGCAGCGTAAGGGGTGGTATTAGCGGGGGACTCTCCCGCACAGATACGCAGTATTTT. Amino acids: CSVRGGISGGLSRTDTQYF.

The chain employs TRBV18 and TRBJ1-2, with D tentatively TRBD1 (6 bases). V was cut by 3 bases and J by 3 bases, with 8 bases left in between. CDR1 is KGHSH and CDR2 is LQKENI in the germline V gene. CDR3 length: 13 residues. This CDR3 reads CASSPTGHYGYTF. CDR3 DNA sequence: TGTGCCAGCTCACCTACAGGGCACTATGGCTACACCTTC.

This rearrangement joins TRBV6-5 to TRBJ2-1; 7 nucleotides agree with TRBD2. CDR3 length equals 14 residues. Germline V CDR1 and CDR2: MNHEY, SVGAGI. J was trimmed by 5 bases and V by 5 bases; bases with no gene match: 6. As DNA, the CDR3 is TGTGCCAGCAGTCCCAGCGGGGATCACAATGAGCAGTTCTTC. Translating gives CASSPSGDHNEQFF.

The CDR3 loop is CASSSRRTGTYQETQYF. The CDR3 DNA reads TGTGCCAGCAGTTCCCGACGGACCGGGACATACCAAGAGACCCAGTACTTC. V usage is TRBV28 and J usage is TRBJ2-5; possible D gene TRBD1, 6 bases. The CDR3 sequence is 17 residues long. CDR1 and CDR2 (germline): MDHEN, SYDVKM. V lost 4 bases and J 0 bases, leaving 18 bases between the germline ends.

This clone was seen once. The chain joins TRBV6-2 or TRBV6-3 to TRBJ2-7, with 12 bases that match TRBD1. This CDR3 spans 15 amino acids. With 2 bases clipped from V and 7 bases from J, the junction kept 6 bases outside the gene matches. The germline V gene encodes CDR1 MNHEY and CDR2 SVGEGT. CDR3 coding DNA: TGTGCCAGCAGTTACCGGGACAGGGGGCGAGGAGAGCAGTACTTC. Its protein product is CASSYRDRGRGEQYF.

The chain joins TRBV12-3 or TRBV12-4 to TRBJ1-1; 8 bases fit TRBD1. This CDR3 has 12 residues. Losses at the gene ends were 3 bases for V and 10 bases for J; bases not matched to a gene: 4. The CDR3 bases are TGTGCCAGCAGTTTCAGGGGGCTGCGAGCTTTCTTT. Its protein is CASSFRGLRAFF.

This chain uses TRBV5-4 with TRBJ2-5, with D perhaps TRBD2 (5 bases). The germline V gene encodes CDR1 SGHNT and CDR2 YYREEE (reference sequence). The CDR3 totals 16 residues. The V end was cut by 2 bases, the J end by 4 bases, with 18 bases between. The CDR3 DNA sequence: TGTGCCAGCAGCTTTCAGTCTGGGAGAAATGGAGAGACCCAGTACTTC. Its translation is CASSFQSGRNGETQYF.

The rearrangement joins TRBV18 to TRBJ1-6; TRBD1 is a possible D gene (5 bases). Germline CDR1 KGHSH, CDR2 LQKENI. CDR3 length equals 17 residues. The V end lost 6 bases, the J end lost 7 bases, and 22 bases lay between the germline ends. CDR3 bases: TGTGCCAGCTCTCGACTGCTAGGCAGGGATGAGAATTCACCCCTCCACTTT. This gives the protein CASSRLLGRDENSPLHF.

This clone was seen only once. This chain joins TRBV10-3 and TRBJ2-7; 8 bases are a match to TRBD2. The junction had 5 bases not matched to a gene; V was cut back by 0 bases and J by 4 bases. This CDR3 is built from 15 residues. The germline V gene encodes CDR1 ENHRY and CDR2 SYGVKD. The DNA of the CDR3 is TGTGCCATCAGTGAGTCCGGCAGCGGGAGATACGAGCAGTACTTC. Translated: CAISESGSGRYEQYF.

The J gene is TRBJ1-6, the V gene TRBV2; no clear D gene. CDR3 size: 11 residues. Trimming stripped 7 bases from V and 12 bases from J, with 10 bases between. From germline, CDR1 is SNHLY and CDR2 FYNNEI. The CDR3 nucleotides read TGTGCCAGCATGCTGAAACTACCCCTCCACTTT. Encoded protein: CASMLKLPLHF.

The V and J genes are TRBV28 and TRBJ1-2; the match to TRBD1 covers 8 bases. Trimming cost V 6 bases and J 2 bases; bases outside gene matches: 5. Germline V CDR1 and CDR2: MDHEN, SYDVKM. The CDR3 spans 14 residues. CDR3 nucleotides: TGTGCCAGCAGACCGGGACAGGCAAACTATGGCTACACCTTC. Protein sequence: CASRPGQANYGYTF.

The chain employs TRBV27 and TRBJ2-1; tentatively, D is TRBD1 (6 bases). The V gene's germline CDR1 is MNHEY and CDR2 SMNVEV (reference sequence). This CDR3 is built from 16 residues. V dropped 6 bases and J dropped 9 bases, with 24 bases sitting between them. CDR3 protein: CASSITRGRLGSEQFF. The CDR3 DNA reads TGTGCCAGCAGCATTACCAGGGGACGCCTAGGGAGTGAGCAGTTCTTC.

The CDR3 sequence is CATSDLYGYTF. CDR3 nucleotides: TGTGCCACCAGTGATCTCTATGGCTACACCTTC. J is TRBJ1-2 and V is TRBV24-1; no clear D gene. Looked up from germline, CDR1 is KGHDR and CDR2 is SFDVKD. This CDR3 is 11 amino acids long. V lost 3 bases and J 4 bases, leaving 2 bases between the germline ends.

The rearrangement uses TRBV9 and TRBJ1-4; D is unresolved. Germline V lookup: CDR1 SGDLS, CDR2 YYNGEE. CDR3 length: 13 residues. Trimming pared 0 bases from V and 4 bases from J, leaving 4 bases between. The CDR3 nucleotides are TGTGCCAGCAGCGTAGCGGGTAATGAAAAACTGTTTTTT. Encoded protein: CASSVAGNEKLFF.

V gene TRBV5-4 combines with J gene TRBJ2-5, with D possibly being TRBD2 (6 bases). The V gene's germline CDR1 is SGHNT and CDR2 YYREEE (reference sequence). This CDR3 has 14 residues. Between the trimmed V and J ends, which lost 4 bases and 4 bases, there was a span of 14 bases. The CDR3 reads CASSRRGSSETQYF. Written as DNA, the CDR3 is TGTGCCAGCAGCCGCCGGGGGTCCTCAGAGACCCAGTACTTC.

The V call is TRBV7-3, the J call TRBJ2-1, with 7 bases lining up with TRBD1. V was pared by 2 bases and J by 7 bases, with 8 bases of the junction left unmatched. Germline assignment: CDR1 SGHTA and CDR2 FQGTGA. The CDR3 consists of 15 residues. For the CDR3, the DNA is TGTGCCAGCAGCTTAGAGTGGGGCAGGGGGAATGAGCAGTTCTTC. This gives the protein CASSLEWGRGNEQFF.

The chain carries TRBV5-4 and TRBJ2-3; D is undetermined. Trimming pared 3 bases from V and 3 bases from J, leaving 11 bases between. The CDR3 runs to 14 residues. Germline loops: CDR1 SGHNT, CDR2 YYREEE (reference sequence). CDR3 coding DNA: TGTGCCAGCAGCTCCCCCCTCGAGACAGATACGCAGTATTTT. As protein: CASSSPLETDTQYF. Looking up the rest from reference TRBV5-4 and TRBJ2-3 gives the full variable domain: ETGVTQSPTHLIKTRGQQVTLRCSSQSGHNTVSWYQQALGQGPQFIFQYYREEENGRGNFPPRFSGLQFPNYSSELNVNALELDDSALYLCASSSPLETDTQYFGPGTRLTVL.

The chain employs TRBV4-1 and TRBJ2-5; possible D gene TRBD2, 7 bases. Trimming pared 0 bases from V and 5 bases from J, leaving 13 bases between. Germline assignment: CDR1 MGHRA and CDR2 YSYEKL. The CDR3 loop spans 15 amino acids. For the CDR3, the DNA is TGCGCCAGCAGCCAAGAGGGGGGGGGCTGGGAGACCCAGTACTTC. Protein product: CASSQEGGGWETQYF.

V usage is TRBV30 and J usage is TRBJ1-1, with 8 bases lining up with TRBD1. J gave up 7 bases and V 4 bases, and 5 bases lay outside the gene matches. This CDR3 contains 12 residues. Germline V gene sequence: CDR1 GTSNPN, CDR2 SVGIG (reference sequence). The CDR3 loop reads CAWTLDRVEAFF. The CDR3 region has the DNA TGTGCCTGGACCTTGGACAGGGTTGAAGCTTTCTTT.

This clone showed up just once. V and J are TRBV5-4 and TRBJ1-2; 8 nucleotides match TRBD1. This CDR3 contains 17 residues. V shed 4 bases, J shed 4 bases, and the junction held 15 bases outside the gene matches. Germline CDR1 SGHNT, CDR2 YYREEE (reference sequence). DNA of the CDR3: TGTGCCAGCAGCCCAGGACAGGGAGGGTGGATCGGCTATGGCTACACCTTC. It codes for CASSPGQGGWIGYGYTF.

The V and J genes are TRBV19 and TRBJ2-4; D is perhaps TRBD2 (5 bases). CDR1 and CDR2 (germline): LNHDA, SQIVND (reference sequence). The CDR3 runs to 16 residues. V was pared by 5 bases and J by 3 bases, with 17 bases between. The CDR3 loop reads CASSPSSSRGKNIQYF. CDR3 nucleotide sequence: TGTGCCAGTAGTCCTTCCTCTAGCCGGGGCAAAAACATTCAGTACTTC.

V is TRBV5-6 and J is TRBJ2-7, with D uncertain. This CDR3 spans 14 amino acids. Per germline, CDR1 SGHDT and CDR2 YYEEEE. V lost 4 bases and J 4 bases, leaving 15 bases between the germline ends. This CDR3 is CASSPVGIRYEQYF. Written as DNA, the CDR3 is TGTGCCAGCAGCCCGGTGGGCATCAGATACGAGCAGTACTTC.

The rearrangement joins TRBV2 to TRBJ2-3, with D perhaps matching TRBD2 (5 bases). Trimming removed 6 bases from V and 3 bases from J, with 10 bases in between. The CDR3 is 13 amino acids. The germline V gene encodes CDR1 SNHLY and CDR2 FYNNEI. Written as DNA, the CDR3 is TGTGCCAGCAGAGCCGGGGTGACAGATACGCAGTATTTT. It codes for CASRAGVTDTQYF.

This rearrangement joins TRBV3-1 (or the pseudogene TRBV3-2) to TRBJ1-4, with D possibly TRBD1 on 6 matching bases. Between the trimmed V and J ends, which lost 5 bases and 7 bases, there was a span of 17 bases. The CDR3 is made up of 15 amino acids. Germline V gene sequence: CDR1 LGHDT, CDR2 YNNKEL (reference sequence). Here the CDR3 reads CASSSSGGRGEKLFF. The DNA for the CDR3 is TGTGCCAGCAGCTCAAGCGGGGGGCGCGGTGAAAAACTGTTTTTT.

This clone was observed a single time. The chain uses TRBV5-1 and TRBJ2-2, with 8 bases fitting TRBD2. The V gene end was trimmed by 4 bases and the J gene end by 6 bases; junction bases not matched to a gene: 5. The V gene's germline CDR1 is SGHRS and CDR2 YFSETQ. This CDR3 has 14 amino acids. As DNA, the CDR3 is TGCGCCAGCAGCCGGGGGGGTTTCGCCGGGGAGCTGTTTTTT. This sequence encodes CASSRGGFAGELFF.

This chain links TRBV6-2 or TRBV6-3 with TRBJ2-7, with 14 bases lining up with TRBD2. The germline CDR1 and CDR2 sequences are MNHEY and SVGEGT. With V trimmed by 5 bases and J by 4 bases, 10 bases remained unmatched. The CDR3 length is 17 residues. As DNA, the CDR3 is TGTGCCAGCAGTCGCGGACTAGCGGGGGGTTCCCCATACGAGCAGTACTTC. Protein: CASSRGLAGGSPYEQYF.

This clone was seen once. This chain's CDR3 is CASSSRVNVVYEQYF. The DNA for the CDR3 is TGTGCCAGCAGTAGCAGGGTAAACGTGGTCTACGAGCAGTACTTC. The chain links TRBV6-5 to TRBJ2-7; D may be TRBD1 (5 bases). CDR1 and CDR2 (germline): MNHEY, SVGAGI. Trimming shortened V by 5 bases and J by 3 bases, and 17 bases separated the two germline ends. The length of the CDR3 is 15 residues.

The chain has TRBV28 and TRBJ1-6; 8 nucleotides line up with TRBD1. Germline V lookup: CDR1 MDHEN, CDR2 SYDVKM. V lost 5 bases to trimming and J lost 6 bases; unmatched junction nucleotides: 6. The CDR3 extends over 15 amino acids. The chain's CDR3 is CASSTWTGSNSPLHF. The CDR3 coding sequence is TGTGCCAGCAGTACCTGGACAGGGAGTAATTCACCCCTCCACTTT. Full variable domain (remainder filled in from reference TRBV28 and TRBJ1-6): DVKVTQSSRYLVKRTGEKVFLECVQDMDHENMFWYRQDPGLGLRLIYFSYDVKMKEKGDIPEGYSVSREKKERFSLILESASTNQTSMYLCASSTWTGSNSPLHFGNGTRLTVT.

This chain links TRBV9 with TRBJ2-2, with TRBD2 identical over 16 bases. The CDR3 runs 18 residues. CDR1 is SGDLS and CDR2 is YYNGEE in the germline V gene. The V and J ends lost 2 bases and 3 bases, in that order; junction bases with no gene match: 4. CDR3 loop: CASSVGLAGGRDTGELFF. CDR3 sequence (DNA): TGTGCCAGCAGCGTGGGACTAGCGGGGGGGCGCGACACCGGGGAGCTGTTTTTT.